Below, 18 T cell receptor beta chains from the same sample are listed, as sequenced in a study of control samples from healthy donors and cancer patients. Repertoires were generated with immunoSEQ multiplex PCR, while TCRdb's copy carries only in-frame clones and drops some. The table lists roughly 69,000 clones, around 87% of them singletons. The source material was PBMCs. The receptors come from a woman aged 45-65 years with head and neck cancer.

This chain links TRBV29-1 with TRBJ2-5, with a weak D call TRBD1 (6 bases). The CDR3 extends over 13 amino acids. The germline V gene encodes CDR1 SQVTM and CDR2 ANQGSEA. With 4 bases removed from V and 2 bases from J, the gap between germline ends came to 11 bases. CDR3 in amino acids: CSVGRTVQETQYF. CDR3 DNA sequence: TGCAGCGTTGGGCGGACAGTTCAAGAGACCCAGTACTTC.

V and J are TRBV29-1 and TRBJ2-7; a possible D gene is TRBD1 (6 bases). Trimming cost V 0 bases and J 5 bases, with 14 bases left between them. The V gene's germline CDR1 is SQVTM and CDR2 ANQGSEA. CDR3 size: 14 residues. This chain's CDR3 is CSVEDRLRGNEQYF. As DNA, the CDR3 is TGCAGCGTTGAAGATCGGCTCAGGGGCAACGAGCAGTACTTC.

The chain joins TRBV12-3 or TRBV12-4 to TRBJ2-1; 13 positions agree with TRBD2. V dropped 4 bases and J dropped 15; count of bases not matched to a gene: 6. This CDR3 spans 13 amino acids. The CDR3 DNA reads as TGTGCCAGCAGTTCCCTAGGGACTAGCGGGGCGTTCTTC. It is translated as CASSSLGTSGAFF.

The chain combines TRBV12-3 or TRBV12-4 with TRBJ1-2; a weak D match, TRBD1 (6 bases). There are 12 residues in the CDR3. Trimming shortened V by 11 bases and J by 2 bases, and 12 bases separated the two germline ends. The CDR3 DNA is TGTGCCTCGTGGGACATGAACTATGGCTACACCTTC. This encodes CASWDMNYGYTF.

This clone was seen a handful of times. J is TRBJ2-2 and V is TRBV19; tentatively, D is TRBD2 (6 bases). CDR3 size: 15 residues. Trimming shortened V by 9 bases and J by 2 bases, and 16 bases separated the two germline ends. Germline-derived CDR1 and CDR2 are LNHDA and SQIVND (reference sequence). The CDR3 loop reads CASGPRRGNTGELFF. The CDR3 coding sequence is TGTGCCAGCGGACCCCGGCGGGGCAACACCGGGGAGCTGTTTTTT.

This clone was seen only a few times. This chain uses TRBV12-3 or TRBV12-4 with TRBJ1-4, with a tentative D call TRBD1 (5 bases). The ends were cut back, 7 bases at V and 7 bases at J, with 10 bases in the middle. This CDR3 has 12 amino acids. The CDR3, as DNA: TGTGCCAGCAATAGACAGAGTGAAAAACTGTTTTTT. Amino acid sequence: CASNRQSEKLFF.

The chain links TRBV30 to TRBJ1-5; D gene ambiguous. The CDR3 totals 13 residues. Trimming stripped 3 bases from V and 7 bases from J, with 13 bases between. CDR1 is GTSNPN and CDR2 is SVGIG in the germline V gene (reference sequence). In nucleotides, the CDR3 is TGTGCCTGGAGCCTTTCGAACTCGCAGCCCCAGCATTTT. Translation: CAWSLSNSQPQHF.

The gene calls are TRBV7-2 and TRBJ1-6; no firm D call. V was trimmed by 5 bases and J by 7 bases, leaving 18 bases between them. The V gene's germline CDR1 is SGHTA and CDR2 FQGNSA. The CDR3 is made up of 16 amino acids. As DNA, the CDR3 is TGTGCCAGCAGCGACCAACTCTCGACGGGAAATTCACCCCTCCACTTT. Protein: CASSDQLSTGNSPLHF. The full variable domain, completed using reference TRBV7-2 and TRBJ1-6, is GAGVSQSPSNKVTEKGKDVELRCDPISGHTALYWYRQSLGQGLEFLIYFQGNSAPDKSGLPSDRFSAERTGGSVSTLTIQRTQQEDSAVYLCASSDQLSTGNSPLHFGNGTRLTVT.

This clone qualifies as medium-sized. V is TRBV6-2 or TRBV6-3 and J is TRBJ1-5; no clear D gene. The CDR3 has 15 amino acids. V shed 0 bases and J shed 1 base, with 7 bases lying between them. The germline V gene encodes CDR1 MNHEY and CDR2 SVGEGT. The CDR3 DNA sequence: TGTGCCAGCAGTTACTCGGAGGACAGCAATCAGCCCCAGCATTTT. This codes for CASSYSEDSNQPQHF.

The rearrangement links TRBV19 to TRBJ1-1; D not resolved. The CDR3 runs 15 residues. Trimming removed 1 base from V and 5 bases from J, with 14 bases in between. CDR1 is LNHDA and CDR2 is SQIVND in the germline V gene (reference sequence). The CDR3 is CASSIARVGGTEAFF. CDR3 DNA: TGTGCCAGTAGTATAGCTAGGGTTGGTGGAACTGAAGCTTTCTTT.

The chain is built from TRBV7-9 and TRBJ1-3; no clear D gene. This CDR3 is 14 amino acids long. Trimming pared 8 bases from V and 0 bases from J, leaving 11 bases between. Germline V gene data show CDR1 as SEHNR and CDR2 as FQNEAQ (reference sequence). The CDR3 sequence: CASWETNSGNTIYF. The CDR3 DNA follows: TGTGCCAGCTGGGAGACGAACTCTGGAAACACCATATATTTT.

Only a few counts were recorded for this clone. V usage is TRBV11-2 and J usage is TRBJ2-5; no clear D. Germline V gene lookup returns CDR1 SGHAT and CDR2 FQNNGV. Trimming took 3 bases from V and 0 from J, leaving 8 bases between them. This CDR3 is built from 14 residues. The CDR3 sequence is CASSFQSNQETQYF. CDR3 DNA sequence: TGTGCCAGCAGCTTCCAGAGTAACCAAGAGACCCAGTACTTC.

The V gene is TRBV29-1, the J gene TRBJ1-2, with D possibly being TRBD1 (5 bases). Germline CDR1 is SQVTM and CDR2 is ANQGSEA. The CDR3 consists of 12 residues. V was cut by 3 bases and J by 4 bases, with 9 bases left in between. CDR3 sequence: CSVDQGGYGYTF. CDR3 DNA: TGCAGCGTTGACCAGGGTGGCTATGGCTACACCTTC.

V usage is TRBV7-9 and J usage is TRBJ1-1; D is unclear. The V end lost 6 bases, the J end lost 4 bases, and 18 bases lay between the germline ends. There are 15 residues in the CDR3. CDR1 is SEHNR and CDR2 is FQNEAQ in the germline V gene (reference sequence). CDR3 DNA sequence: TGTGCCAGCAGTGAGCGAGGGCGGGGAGTCACTGAAGCTTTCTTT. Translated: CASSERGRGVTEAFF.

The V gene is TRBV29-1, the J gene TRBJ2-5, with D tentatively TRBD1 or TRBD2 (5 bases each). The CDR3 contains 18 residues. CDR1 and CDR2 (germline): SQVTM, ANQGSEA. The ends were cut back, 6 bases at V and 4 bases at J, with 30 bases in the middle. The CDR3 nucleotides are TGCAGCGTCATAAGACGTATGCGGCAGGGTGCGGGCCGAGAGACCCAGTACTTC. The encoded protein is CSVIRRMRQGAGRETQYF.

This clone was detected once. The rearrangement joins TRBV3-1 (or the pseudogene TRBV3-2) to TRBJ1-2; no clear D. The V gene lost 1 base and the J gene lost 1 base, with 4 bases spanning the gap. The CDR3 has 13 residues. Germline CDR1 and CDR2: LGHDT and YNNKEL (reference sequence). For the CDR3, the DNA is TGTGCCAGCAGCCAAGGAATTAACTATGGCTACACCTTC. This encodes CASSQGINYGYTF.

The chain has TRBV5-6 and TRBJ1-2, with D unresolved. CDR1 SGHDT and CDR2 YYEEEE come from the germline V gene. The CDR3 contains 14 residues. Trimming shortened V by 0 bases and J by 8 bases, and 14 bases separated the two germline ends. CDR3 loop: CASSLVVLGSGYTF. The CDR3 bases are TGTGCCAGCAGCTTGGTGGTACTGGGAAGCGGCTACACCTTC.

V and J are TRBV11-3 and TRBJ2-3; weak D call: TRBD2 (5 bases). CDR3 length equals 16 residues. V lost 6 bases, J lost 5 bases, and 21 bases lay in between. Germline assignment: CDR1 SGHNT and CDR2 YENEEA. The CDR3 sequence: CASSPGRSAERDTQYF. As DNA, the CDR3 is TGTGCCAGCAGTCCCGGCAGGTCAGCGGAGAGAGATACGCAGTATTTT.